The clone carrying this T cell receptor beta chain has ten or more counts. The antigen remains unidentified. The entry originates in a study of regulatory T cells in long-lasting Graves disease. Background on the study: Antithyroid drugs had been given to newly diagnosed Graves' patients for under 3 months.

Noted time point: newly diagnosed GD, antithyroid drugs for less than 3 months. PBMC-derived RNA was used for the TCR library. J lost 0 bases, V lost 5 bases, and 8 bases had no gene match. This CDR3 comprises 18 residues. Study conclusions and caveats: Favoring TRBV28, TRBJ1-2 and TRBJ2-5 was a feature seen in persistent disease.

CDR3 regions were amplified by Arm-PCR using iRepertoire HTBI primers to build TCR beta libraries. TCRdb ran MiXCR on the multiplex PCR reads and lists one entry per CDR3 protein. This repertoire shows around 400,000 distinct CDR3 sequences, 15% found once; its top ten account for over 7%. These records were also assigned to another study, of T cells in Graves' hyperthyroidism and ophthalmopathy. Per that paper: An initial round of RT-PCR targeting the TCR CDR3 relied on the HTBI primer set. Most clonotypes expanded in the thyroid (above 0.001) were also present in blood.

The receptor comes from a woman in her 40s with Graves disease. The chain uses TRBV12-3 or TRBV12-4 and TRBJ2-6; 9 nucleotides agree with TRBD1. The sample consisted of peripheral blood mononuclear cells (PBMCs), taken at new diagnosis, from a patient treated with antithyroid drugs. CDR3 in amino acids: CASSTRTGAYSGANVLTF. As DNA, the CDR3 is TGTGCCAGCAGTACCCGGACAGGGGCCTACTCTGGGGCCAACGTCCTGACTTTC.